What follows are 32 T cell receptor beta chains derived from one specimen sequenced in a study of cytomegalovirus exposure and HLA in healthy donors. Method: immunoSEQ multiplex PCR; TCRdb's copy keeps in-frame clones and lacks some. This table has tens of thousands of clones, around 90% appearing once. Sequenced: PBMCs. All receptors derive from a woman aged 18-35 years in good health and CMV-seropositive.

The genes are TRBV5-1 and TRBJ1-1, with unresolved D. Trimming shortened V by 0 bases and J by 1 base, and 10 bases separated the two germline ends. The CDR3 consists of 15 residues. In germline, CDR1 is SGHRS, CDR2 YFSETQ. CDR3 sequence: CASSLAGGQNTEAFF. The CDR3 region has the DNA TGCGCCAGCAGCTTGGCCGGCGGCCAGAACACTGAAGCTTTCTTT.

The rearrangement links TRBV7-9 to TRBJ2-5; 13 nucleotides line up with TRBD2. Germline V gene lookup returns CDR1 SEHNR and CDR2 FQNEAQ (reference sequence). J gave up 3 bases and V 1 base, and 5 bases lay outside the gene matches. The CDR3 sequence is 17 residues long. The chain's CDR3 is CASSLEVTSGGKETQYF. The CDR3 bases are TGTGCCAGCAGCTTAGAAGTGACTAGCGGGGGGAAAGAGACCCAGTACTTC.

The CDR3 DNA reads TGTGCCAGCAGAAAATCGGACATCTCCTACGAGCAGTACTTC. This gives the protein CASRKSDISYEQYF. The rearrangement uses TRBV6-6 and TRBJ2-7; perhaps TRBD1 as D (5 bases). The germline CDR1 and CDR2 sequences are MNHNY and SVGAGI (reference sequence). The CDR3 spans 14 residues. V lost 6 bases, J lost 0 bases, and 12 bases lay in between.

V usage is TRBV7-2 and J usage is TRBJ2-7, with 10 bases fitting TRBD1. This CDR3 spans 15 amino acids. V lost 5 bases, J lost 4 bases, and 8 bases stayed unmatched. CDR1 and CDR2 (germline): SGHTA, FQGNSA. CDR3 nucleotide sequence: TGTGCCAGCAGCCGGACGGGACAGGGGTGGTACGAGCAGTACTTC. Translation gives CASSRTGQGWYEQYF.

V is TRBV11-2 and J is TRBJ2-5; the match to TRBD2 covers 8 bases. This CDR3 region has 16 residues. J lost 1 base, V lost 2 bases, and 6 bases had no gene match. From germline, CDR1 is SGHAT and CDR2 FQNNGV. The CDR3 DNA is TGTGCCAGCAGCTTAAGAGTTCGGGGGGGCCAAGAGACCCAGTACTTC. It codes for CASSLRVRGGQETQYF.

V is TRBV18 and J is TRBJ1-1; the D gene is possibly TRBD1 (5 bases). Trimming cost V 6 bases and J 4 bases, with 18 bases left between them. CDR1 and CDR2 (germline): KGHSH, LQKENI. The CDR3 runs 15 residues. CDR3: CASSPRGGVTTEAFF. Here the CDR3 DNA reads TGTGCCAGCTCCCCGCGGGGGGGTGTGACCACTGAAGCTTTCTTT.

This chain connects TRBV27 to TRBJ1-5; 7 nucleotides agree with TRBD1. V was pared by 0 bases and J by 3 bases, with 5 bases of the junction left unmatched. Germline V lookup: CDR1 MNHEY, CDR2 SMNVEV (reference sequence). The CDR3 contains 16 residues. DNA of the CDR3: TGTGCCAGCAGTTTATCTATGGACAGGATCAATCAGCCCCAGCATTTT. Translation gives CASSLSMDRINQPQHF.

V is TRBV29-1 and J is TRBJ2-5, with TRBD2 matching 8 bases. V trimming: 3 bases; J trimming: 4 bases; junction bases outside the gene matches: 4. Germline CDR1 and CDR2: SQVTM and ANQGSEA. This CDR3 is built from 13 residues. The CDR3 DNA sequence: TGCAGCGTTGAGATCGGGGGGGCAGAGACCCAGTACTTC. Amino acids: CSVEIGGAETQYF.

The chain has TRBV5-6 and TRBJ2-5; 9 nucleotides align to TRBD2. Looked up from germline, CDR1 is SGHDT and CDR2 is YYEEEE. The CDR3 sequence is 15 residues long. V lost 3 bases and J lost 5; bases outside the gene matches: 8. CDR3 sequence reads: CASSSPLAGGETQYF. CDR3 coding DNA: TGTGCCAGCAGCTCACCACTAGCGGGTGGGGAGACCCAGTACTTC.

The chain carries TRBV5-1 and TRBJ1-4; a weak D match, TRBD1 (6 bases). Germline-derived CDR1 and CDR2 are SGHRS and YFSETQ. The CDR3 is made up of 14 amino acids. The V and J ends lost 4 bases and 3 bases respectively, with 10 bases between them. The CDR3 sequence is CASSQGFANEKLFF. CDR3 nucleotides: TGCGCCAGCAGCCAGGGGTTTGCTAATGAAAAACTGTTTTTT.

The V gene is TRBV28, the J gene TRBJ2-7, with a weak D call TRBD2 (6 bases). This CDR3 is 15 amino acids long. V lost 4 bases to trimming and J lost 1 base, with 14 bases between them. Germline V gene data show CDR1 as MDHEN and CDR2 as SYDVKM. CDR3: CASSSPAGGSYEQYF. The CDR3 region has the DNA TGTGCCAGCAGTTCCCCAGCCGGGGGATCCTACGAGCAGTACTTC.

On this clone itself: Relative to the germline gene, one junction end is altered; a read error may explain this. The rearrangement links TRBV7-9 to TRBJ2-2, with D possibly TRBD2 on 5 matching bases. The germline V gene has CDR1 SEHNR and CDR2 FQNEAQ (reference sequence). The CDR3 totals 16 residues. The CDR3 region is CASSSPLESNTGELVF. CDR3 DNA: TGTGCCAGCAGCTCCCCCTTGGAGAGCAACACCGGGGAGCTGGTTTTT.

V usage is TRBV30 and J usage is TRBJ1-2; D is unclear. The length of the CDR3 is 12 residues. Deletions cut 3 bases from V and 4 bases from J, with 9 bases between. Germline V gene data show CDR1 as GTSNPN and CDR2 as SVGIG (reference sequence). The CDR3 sequence: CAWRGSGYGYTF. The CDR3 coding sequence is TGTGCCTGGAGGGGTTCGGGCTATGGCTACACCTTC.

V and J are TRBV7-2 and TRBJ2-7; maybe TRBD2 (5 bases). Trimming pared 5 bases from V and 3 bases from J, leaving 11 bases between. The CDR3 length is 13 residues. The V gene's germline CDR1 is SGHTA and CDR2 FQGNSA. The CDR3 DNA is TGTGCCAGCAGCCCAGATGGACTCTACGAGCAGTACTTC. Its protein product is CASSPDGLYEQYF.

The rearrangement links TRBV11-2 to TRBJ2-3, with 7 bases that match TRBD1. Losses at the gene ends were 4 bases for V and 6 bases for J; bases not matched to a gene: 7. This CDR3 is 14 amino acids long. From germline, CDR1 is SGHAT and CDR2 FQNNGV. CDR3 nucleotides: TGTGCCAGCAGCTCGGGACAGCCTAGGGATACGCAGTATTTT. Its protein is CASSSGQPRDTQYF.

The rearrangement joins TRBV19 to TRBJ2-5, with 8 nucleotides matching TRBD2. V trimming: 2 bases; J trimming: 2 bases; junction bases outside the gene matches: 4. The germline V gene encodes CDR1 LNHDA and CDR2 SQIVND (reference sequence). This CDR3 comprises 15 residues. CDR3 sequence reads: CASSIRPSGQETQYF. For the CDR3, the DNA is TGTGCCAGTAGTATACGGCCTAGCGGGCAAGAGACCCAGTACTTC.

The rearrangement links TRBV19 to TRBJ1-2; 11 positions match TRBD1. The V gene's germline CDR1 is LNHDA and CDR2 SQIVND (reference sequence). CDR3 length: 15 amino acids. J lost 8 bases, V lost 2 bases, and 7 bases had no gene match. CDR3 coding DNA: TGTGCCAGTAGTATATCAGGACAGGGGGCAAACGGCTACACCTTC. Translating it yields CASSISGQGANGYTF.

The chain joins TRBV10-3 to TRBJ2-7; 11 bases are a match to TRBD2. Germline CDR1 is ENHRY and CDR2 is SYGVKD. The V and J ends lost 2 bases and 9 bases, in that order; junction bases with no gene match: 6. The CDR3 covers 14 residues. The CDR3 coding sequence is TGTGCCATCAGTGAGGACCTAGCGGGAGGATCGCAGTACTTC. Protein: CAISEDLAGGSQYF.

V and J are TRBV7-9 and TRBJ2-5; D gene unclear. The CDR3 has 13 amino acids. V was clipped by 3 bases and J by 4 bases, with 9 bases between them. Germline V gene sequence: CDR1 SEHNR, CDR2 FQNEAQ (reference sequence). CDR3 region: CASSFPATETQYF. The CDR3 nucleotides are TGTGCCAGCAGCTTTCCAGCGACAGAGACCCAGTACTTC.

This chain uses TRBV2 with TRBJ2-1, with D possibly TRBD1 on 5 matching bases. The CDR3 consists of 13 residues. Germline assignment: CDR1 SNHLY and CDR2 FYNNEI. Trimming stripped 6 bases from V and 10 bases from J, with 16 bases between. The CDR3 DNA is TGTGCCAGCAGGGAACAGGATCTGCAGGAGCAGTTCTTC. Its protein product is CASREQDLQEQFF. Full variable domain (rest looked up from reference TRBV2 and TRBJ2-1): EPEVTQTPSHQVTQMGQEVILRCVPISNHLYFYWYRQILGQKVEFLVSFYNNEISEKSEIFDDQFSVERPDGSNFTLKIRSTKLEDSAMYFCASREQDLQEQFFGPGTRLTVL.

The chain combines TRBV6-5 with TRBJ2-7; 11 nucleotides align to TRBD2. CDR1 is MNHEY, CDR2 SVGAGI, per germline. V lost 6 bases and J lost 3; bases outside the gene matches: 4. This CDR3 contains 14 residues. CDR3 sequence: CASRGTSGLYEQYF. CDR3 DNA sequence: TGTGCCAGCAGGGGGACTAGCGGTCTCTACGAGCAGTACTTC.

The chain combines TRBV30 with TRBJ2-7; D may be TRBD2 (5 bases). The germline V gene has CDR1 GTSNPN and CDR2 SVGIG (reference sequence). V dropped 5 bases and J dropped 3 bases, with 14 bases sitting between them. The CDR3 extends over 13 amino acids. The CDR3: CAWGAGRDYEQYF. The CDR3 DNA sequence: TGTGCCTGGGGCGCGGGCCGAGACTACGAGCAGTACTTC.

This rearrangement joins TRBV23-1 to TRBJ1-5; no clear D gene. TRBV23-1 is an open reading frame whose function is uncertain. The CDR3 is 19 amino acids. V dropped 1 base and J dropped 0 bases, with 19 bases sitting between them. The DNA for the CDR3 is TGCGCCAGCAGTCAATGCGACCTCGGGTTAATTAATAGCAATCAGCCCCAGCATTTT. Its protein product is CASSQCDLGLINSNQPQHF.

CDR3 coding DNA: TGTGCCAGCAGGAAAGGACAGGGGCACTATGGCTACACCTTC. This translates into CASRKGQGHYGYTF. The chain is built from TRBV5-4 and TRBJ1-2; TRBD1 matches at 9 bases. The CDR3 runs to 14 residues. CDR1 is SGHNT, CDR2 YYREEE, per germline (reference sequence). V shed 5 bases, J shed 3 bases, and the junction held 5 bases outside the gene matches.

The genes are TRBV10-3 and TRBJ2-7, with D possibly matching TRBD1 (5 bases). The V end lost 6 bases, the J end lost 5 bases, and 23 bases lay between the germline ends. Germline CDR1 reads ENHRY; CDR2 reads SYGVKD. This CDR3 is 16 amino acids long. In DNA, the CDR3 is TGTGCCATCAGGAGAGAAGCGACAGCTATTAACGACGAGCAGTACTTC. As protein: CAIRREATAINDEQYF.

CDR3 bases: TGTGCCAGCAGCAAAGCACGGGACACCCATAAAGGGGAGCAGTACTTC. Its translation: CASSKARDTHKGEQYF. The chain joins TRBV21-1 to TRBJ2-7; the table's D gene call, TRBD1, was not cross checked with the DNA. TRBV21-1 is a known pseudogene. The CDR3 totals 16 residues.

The V and J genes are TRBV2 and TRBJ2-2; 9 nucleotides agree with TRBD1. Germline trimming cut 5 bases from V and 1 base from J; bases unmatched to any gene: 5. The CDR3 covers 16 residues. Per germline, CDR1 SNHLY and CDR2 FYNNEI. CDR3 amino acids: CASSKPGQGNTGELFF. Written as DNA, the CDR3 is TGTGCCAGCAGTAAACCGGGACAGGGGAACACCGGGGAGCTGTTTTTT.

This clone was seen only once. This rearrangement joins TRBV15 to TRBJ1-4; 8 bases are shared with TRBD1. The CDR3 runs 16 residues. The ends lost 0 bases at V and 5 bases at J; junction bases unmatched: 5. Germline V gene data show CDR1 as LNHNV and CDR2 as YYDKDF (reference sequence). The CDR3 sequence is CATSRDSGTGNEKLFF. DNA for the CDR3: TGTGCCACCAGCAGAGATAGTGGGACAGGCAATGAAAAACTGTTTTTT.

This rearrangement joins TRBV2 to TRBJ1-5; 7 bases match TRBD1. Looked up from germline, CDR1 is SNHLY and CDR2 is FYNNEI. The CDR3 runs 16 residues. The V and J ends lost 5 bases and 0 bases, in that order; junction bases with no gene match: 7. CDR3 region: CASSPTGALSNQPQHF. The CDR3 region has the DNA TGTGCCAGCAGTCCTACAGGGGCCCTTAGCAATCAGCCCCAGCATTTT.

V and J are TRBV27 and TRBJ2-1; 9 bases align to TRBD2. V lost 7 bases and J lost 2; bases outside the gene matches: 6. Germline-derived CDR1 and CDR2 are MNHEY and SMNVEV (reference sequence). The CDR3 length is 15 residues. The CDR3 sequence: CASTAGTSTYNEQFF. The CDR3 DNA is TGTGCCAGCACCGCCGGGACTAGCACCTACAATGAGCAGTTCTTC.

This clone appeared once. V and J are TRBV15 and TRBJ2-1; 13 bases are shared with TRBD2. V lost 0 bases to trimming and J lost 2 bases; unmatched junction nucleotides: 1. Germline V gene sequence: CDR1 LNHNV, CDR2 YYDKDF (reference sequence). The CDR3 spans 17 residues. The CDR3 coding sequence is TGTGCCACCAGCAGAGAACTAGCGGGGGGGCCCTACAATGAGCAGTTCTTC. It specifies CATSRELAGGPYNEQFF.

The chain employs TRBV2 and TRBJ2-2; a weak D match, TRBD2 (6 bases). In germline, CDR1 is SNHLY, CDR2 FYNNEI. The V gene lost 8 bases and the J gene lost 2 bases, with 12 bases spanning the gap. The CDR3 sequence is 14 residues long. CDR3 sequence: CASGEGTNTGELFF. CDR3 nucleotide sequence: TGTGCCAGCGGCGAAGGGACTAACACCGGGGAGCTGTTTTTT.